This passage covers 3 T cell receptor beta chains from one sample sequenced in a study of T cell repertoires in cytomegalovirus infection (dated by TCRdb to 2018 to 2020). Sequencer: Illumina HiSeq 1500. TCRdb trimmed the raw reads at Q25, called clones with MiXCR and kept productive beta chains. Entries that share a CDR3 protein sequence are merged under the most common genes and DNA. The sample has around 290,000 distinct CDR3 sequences on record, roughly 24% of them singletons. The top ten clonotypes cover about 15% of the sample. The specimen was PBMCs. The source is a human donor in good health (CMV status not recorded). Some clones in this sample may be carry-over from other donors' samples.

This clonotype was observed a handful of times. V usage is TRBV29-1 and J usage is TRBJ2-3; TRBD2 aligns across 7 bases. Germline V gene sequence: CDR1 SQVTM, CDR2 ANQGSEA. The ends lost 4 bases at V and 5 bases at J; junction bases unmatched: 6. This CDR3 contains 13 residues. The CDR3 coding sequence is TGCAGCGTTGGAGGCGGGAGAGTAGATACGCAGTATTTT. Translating it yields CSVGGGRVDTQYF.

This clonotype was seen ten or more times. V is TRBV7-9 and J is TRBJ1-5; 7 bases agree with TRBD1. The J segment lost 7 bases and the V segment lost 5 bases, leaving 8 bases of the junction unmatched. There are 14 residues in the CDR3. CDR1 and CDR2 from the germline V gene are SEHNR and FQNEAQ (reference sequence). CDR3: CASSPRGGRQPQHF. In nucleotides, the CDR3 is TGTGCCAGCAGCCCCAGGGGGGGTCGACAGCCCCAGCATTTT.

The chain employs TRBV29-1 and TRBJ2-6, with a tentative D call TRBD1 (6 bases). With 6 bases removed from V and 4 bases from J, the gap between germline ends came to 13 bases. Germline-derived CDR1 and CDR2 are SQVTM and ANQGSEA. The CDR3 has 14 amino acids. The CDR3, as DNA: TGCAGCGTAGGTCAGGGGCAGGGGGCCAACGTCCTGACTTTC. Its translation: CSVGQGQGANVLTF. Full variable domain (rest looked up from reference TRBV29-1 and TRBJ2-6): SAVISQKPSRDICQRGTSLTIQCQVDSQVTMMFWYRQQPGQSLTLIATANQGSEATYESGFVIDKFPISRPNLTFSTLTVSNMSPEDSSIYLCSVGQGQGANVLTFGAGSRLTVL.